The rows below give T cell receptor beta chains drawn from one sample of a study of breast tumors, draining lymph nodes, adjacent tissues. TCRdb re-called the multiplex PCR reads through MiXCR, storing one row per CDR3 protein. The repertoire has approximately 47,000 distinct CDR3 sequences, under 25% of them found once; the top ten carry under 9.5%. Sequencing was carried out using breast tumor tissue. These TCRs come from a female donor with breast cancer. Some clones in this sample may be carry-over from other donors' samples. CDR3s include the opening cysteine and the closing phenylalanine or tryptophan. The D gene is left open where the match is weak. Size tells how often a clone was seen (once, few, many) or the class of an expanded clone, and some rows leave it out.

TGTGCCAGCAGCCGGGCTATGGGGCTATGGAATGGCTACACCTTC | CASSRAMGLWNGYTF | many | . | TRBJ1-2 | TRBV14
TGTGCCAGTAGTATAGCCGGGAGCTCTGGAAACACCATATATTTT | CASSIAGSSGNTIYF | . | . | TRBJ1-3 | TRBV19
TGTGCCAGTAGTTCGTCCCAGGGGCATCAGCCCCAGCATTTT | CASSSSQGHQPQHF | many | . | TRBJ1-5 | TRBV19
TGCGCCAGCAGCTTGCAAACAGCGCCGTCGGGCCGCTACACCTTC | CASSLQTAPSGRYTF | many | . | TRBJ1-2 | TRBV5-1
TGCGCCAGCAGTGAGACACTTAATTCACCCCTCCACTTT | CASSETLNSPLHF | many | . | TRBJ1-6 | TRBV10-1
TGCGCCAGCAGCCCAGGGGGGGAAAGCAATCAGCCCCAGCATTTT | CASSPGGESNQPQHF | many | TRBD1 | TRBJ1-5 | TRBV5-1
TGCAGTGCTAGGCCAGGAACAGGGGCTAGCTACGAGCAGTACTTC | CSARPGTGASYEQYF | many | TRBD1 | TRBJ2-7 | TRBV20-1
TGTGCCAGTAGTATCACAGGGGATCACAATCAGCCCCAGCATTTT | CASSITGDHNQPQHF | many | TRBD1 | TRBJ1-5 | TRBV19
TGTGCCAGCAGCCTTCGAGGGGCCTCGAACACCGGGGAGCTGTTTTTT | CASSLRGASNTGELFF | . | . | TRBJ2-2 | TRBV7-8
TGTGCCAGCAGTTTAGCGGTCAGGGCGGAGGGTGGCTACACCTTC | CASSLAVRAEGGYTF | many | . | TRBJ1-2 | TRBV12-3/TRBV12-4
TGCGCCAGCAGCCAAGGACAGAAAAACACCGGGGAGCTGTTTTTT | CASSQGQKNTGELFF | many | . | TRBJ2-2 | TRBV4-1
TGTGCCAGTAGTTTGAACAGGGTCGAGCAGTACTTC | CASSLNRVEQYF | many | . | TRBJ2-7 | TRBV19
TGTGCCAGCAGCAAATCCTACGAGCAGTACTTC | CASSKSYEQYF | many | . | TRBJ2-7 | TRBV7-9
TGTGCCTGGAGTGTGGGCACAGATACGCAGTATTTT | CAWSVGTDTQYF | . | . | TRBJ2-3 | TRBV30
TGTGCCAGCAAAACAGGGAGAGAGACCCAGTACTTC | CASKTGRETQYF | many | . | TRBJ2-5 | TRBV6-1
TGTGCCAGCAGTGAAGCCGACGCAGACAGGACTGGCACCTTC | CASSEADADRTGTF | many | . | TRBJ1-2 | TRBV6-1
TGTGCCAGCAGTATAGGGAACCCGGGCTCCTACAATGAGCAGTTCTTC | CASSIGNPGSYNEQFF | few | . | TRBJ2-1 | TRBV19
TGTGCCAGCAGCGCCGTAGAGGCAGATACGCAGTATTTT | CASSAVEADTQYF | many | . | TRBJ2-3 | TRBV9
TGTGCCAGCAGCCCCACAGGGAGCAACGAGCAGTACTTC | CASSPTGSNEQYF | medium-sized | . | TRBJ2-7 | TRBV6-5
TGTGCCAGCAGCCAACCCCCAGTGGCCTCCTACAATGAGCAGTTCTTC | CASSQPPVASYNEQFF | few | . | TRBJ2-1 | TRBV14
TGTGCCAGCAGTGCACAGGACTACGAGCAGTACTTC | CASSAQDYEQYF | many | . | TRBJ2-7 | TRBV2
TGCGCCAGCAGTTCCGGGACTAGTATGATCGATGAGCAGTTCTTC | CASSSGTSMIDEQFF | many | TRBD2 | TRBJ2-1 | TRBV5-1
TGTGCCAGCAGTGAATTGAGCCCCGAGACAGGGGATTCGCGGCCTTCAGATACGCAGTATTTT | CASSELSPETGDSRPSDTQYF | many | TRBD1 | TRBJ2-3 | TRBV25-1
TGTGCCAGCAGTGCCGGCCGGGTGGGGGCCTACGAGCAGTACTTC | CASSAGRVGAYEQYF | many | . | TRBJ2-7 | TRBV6-1
TGCGCCAGCAGCCAAGGGACATCCTACAATGAGCAGTTCTTC | CASSQGTSYNEQFF | many | . | TRBJ2-1 | TRBV4-1
TGCAGTGCTACGGACTTGATAGTGCAAGAGACCCAGTACTTC | CSATDLIVQETQYF | . | . | TRBJ2-5 | TRBV20-1
TGTGCCAGCCACCTCCGACAGGAAGGAATTTATGGCTACACCTTC | CASHLRQEGIYGYTF | many | . | TRBJ1-2 | TRBV6-1
TGTGCCAGTAGTAAACTACCGGGACAGGATAATTCACCCCTCCACTTT | CASSKLPGQDNSPLHF | many | TRBD1 | TRBJ1-6 | TRBV19
TGCAGTGCCCTGCCGGGACTAGCGATATCAGATACGCAGTATTTT | CSALPGLAISDTQYF | . | TRBD2 | TRBJ2-3 | TRBV20-1
TGTGCCAGCAGGTCCCTGACTGGGGCCAACGTCCTGACTTTC | CASRSLTGANVLTF | few | . | TRBJ2-6 | TRBV12-3/TRBV12-4
TGTGCCAGCAGTTACTCGACAGCCTACGAGCAGTACTTC | CASSYSTAYEQYF | many | . | TRBJ2-7 | TRBV6-5
TGTGCCAGCAGCTACTGGACTAGCGGGAGCACCGGGGAGCTGTTTTTT | CASSYWTSGSTGELFF | . | TRBD2 | TRBJ2-2 | TRBV11-2
TGCGCCAGCAGCCCGCTACTCTCAGGGAACTATGGCTACACCTTC | CASSPLLSGNYGYTF | many | . | TRBJ1-2 | TRBV5-1
TGTGCCAGCAGTGGGTGGGCTAATGAAAAACTGTTTTTT | CASSGWANEKLFF | many | . | TRBJ1-4 | TRBV2
TGTGCCAGCAGTCTCCTGCAGGGGGCGGATGGCTACACCTTC | CASSLLQGADGYTF | many | TRBD1 | TRBJ1-2 | TRBV6-1
TGTGCCAGCAGCCTCGGGCCAGTAAGGCGGAATGAGCAGTTCTTC | CASSLGPVRRNEQFF | many | . | TRBJ2-1 | TRBV3-1
TGCGCCAGCAGCTTTACGGGGGGCTATGGCTACACCTTC | CASSFTGGYGYTF | many | . | TRBJ1-2 | TRBV5-1
TGTGCCAGCTCCAAGAAGTGGCCCCAGCATTTT | CASSKKWPQHF | few | . | TRBJ1-5 | TRBV28
TGTGCCAGCAGCGCCACCGGTAAGGGCGGAGCCTCCGTCCTGACTTTC | CASSATGKGGASVLTF | many | . | TRBJ2-6 | TRBV9
TGTGCCTGGAGGGAATACCGGGGGAGCAATTCACCCCTCCACTTT | CAWREYRGSNSPLHF | many | . | TRBJ1-6 | TRBV30
TGTGCCAGCTCACCAACAGGGTTCTCCTACGAGCAGTACTTC | CASSPTGFSYEQYF | many | . | TRBJ2-7 | TRBV18
TGTGCCAGCAGCCTCCTACAGGGAAATGAGCAGTTCTTC | CASSLLQGNEQFF | many | . | TRBJ2-1 | TRBV11-2
TGTGCCAGCAGCTTCGGGGCGGACGAAAAACTGTTTTTT | CASSFGADEKLFF | . | . | TRBJ1-4 | TRBV5-6
TGTGCCAGCAGCCAAGAGGGACTAGCGGGAACCAACGAGCAGTACTTC | CASSQEGLAGTNEQYF | many | TRBD2 | TRBJ2-7 | TRBV4-2
TGTGCCAGCAGTGCAGAAAGGTATAGCAATCAGCCCCAGCATTTT | CASSAERYSNQPQHF | . | . | TRBJ1-5 | TRBV2
TGTGCCAGCCACGGACTTACTAATGAAAAACTGTTTTTT | CASHGLTNEKLFF | many | . | TRBJ1-4 | TRBV19
TGTACCAGCAGTTTAGAAGAGGGACTAGCGCTCCACAGTGAGCAGTTCTTC | CTSSLEEGLALHSEQFF | . | TRBD2 | TRBJ2-1 | TRBV28
TGTGCCAGCAGCCAAGATTGGCAGGGTGAAGCTTTCTTT | CASSQDWQGEAFF | . | . | TRBJ1-1 | TRBV14
TGCGCCAGCAGATCCCGGGACAGGGGTAGCGCCGGGGAGCTGTTTTTT | CASRSRDRGSAGELFF | many | TRBD1 | TRBJ2-2 | TRBV4-1